The 11 T cell receptor beta chains presented below share a single source sample, sequenced in a study of neurological immune-mediated disorders. TCRdb called the 5' RACE reads again in MiXCR, with one record for every CDR3 protein. This table has about 45,000 distinct CDR3 sequences, 13% appearing once. Time point in this sample: longitudinal time-point 3. The sequencing sample was made of PBMCs. The receptor source for this set is a man under 40 in good health.

This clonotype was seen repeatedly, ten times or more. With a much larger clone just one base away, this may be a read error. V and J are TRBV7-9 and TRBJ2-1; TRBD2 aligns across 10 bases. V shed 7 bases and J 8 bases; nucleotides not matched to a gene: 14. Germline CDR1 SEHNR, CDR2 FQNEAQ (reference sequence). This CDR3 is built from 16 residues. This chain's CDR3 is CASTEFLAGVLDEQFF. The CDR3 region has the DNA TGTGCCAGCACCGAATTCCTAGCGGGAGTCTTGGATGAGCAGTTCTTC.

This clonotype appeared many times. V gene TRBV7-2 combines with J gene TRBJ2-1, with 10 bases fitting TRBD1. CDR1 and CDR2 from the germline V gene are SGHTA and FQGNSA. CDR3 length equals 14 residues. Trimming cost V 5 bases and J 8 bases; bases outside gene matches: 6. The DNA of the CDR3 is TGTGCCAGCAGCCCGGACAGGGGGGCGGATGAGCAGTTCTTC. Its translation is CASSPDRGADEQFF.

V and J are TRBV15 and TRBJ2-5; 14 bases are a match to TRBD2. Trimming removed 6 bases from V and 3 bases from J; junction bases left unmatched: 3. The germline CDR1 and CDR2 sequences are LNHNV and YYDKDF (reference sequence). The CDR3 runs to 15 residues. The CDR3 DNA sequence: TGTGCCACCAGAAAGGGACTAGCGGGAGAAGAGACCCAGTACTTC. Residues: CATRKGLAGEETQYF.

V gene TRBV29-1 combines with J gene TRBJ2-6; no clear D gene. The CDR3 is 12 residues long. Trimming pared 4 bases from V and 4 bases from J, leaving 5 bases between. Germline CDR1 is SQVTM and CDR2 is ANQGSEA. In DNA form, the CDR3 reads TGCAGCGTTGCGGCGGGGGCCAACGTCCTGACTTTC. It is translated as CSVAAGANVLTF.

This clonotype has ten or more counts. This chain uses TRBV5-1 with TRBJ2-3; no reliable D call. The CDR3 has 14 residues. The V gene lost 0 bases and the J gene lost 2 bases, with 7 bases spanning the gap. Germline CDR1 is SGHRS and CDR2 is YFSETQ. As DNA, the CDR3 is TGCGCCAGCAGCTTGGCCAAACACACAGATACGCAGTATTTT. This encodes CASSLAKHTDTQYF.

There are many counts of this clonotype. The chain recombines TRBV24-1 with TRBJ2-3; D possibly uses TRBD1 or TRBD2 (5 bases each). Germline V gene sequence: CDR1 KGHDR, CDR2 SFDVKD. The ends were cut back, 3 bases at V and 0 bases at J, with 18 bases in the middle. The CDR3 is 18 amino acids. This CDR3 reads CATSDPPGTSTSTDTQYF. The CDR3 nucleotides read TGTGCCACCAGTGATCCCCCCGGGACGTCCACTAGCACAGATACGCAGTATTTT.

This clonotype was recorded at least ten times. This chain connects TRBV15 to TRBJ2-3; 12 bases agree with TRBD2. This CDR3 is built from 17 residues. Germline loops: CDR1 LNHNV, CDR2 YYDKDF (reference sequence). Trimming took 3 bases from V and 3 from J; bases not matched to a gene: 7. CDR3 sequence reads: CATSSRLAGAVTDTQYF. The CDR3 DNA sequence: TGTGCCACCAGCAGTAGACTAGCGGGAGCGGTGACAGATACGCAGTATTTT.

The chain combines TRBV7-9 with TRBJ2-1; 13 bases are a match to TRBD2. CDR3 length: 17 residues. The germline gives CDR1 SEHNR, CDR2 FQNEAQ (reference sequence). J was trimmed by 2 bases and V by 6 bases; bases with no gene match: 7. CDR3 sequence (DNA): TGTGCCAGCAGACCAGCTACTAGCGGGAGGGCCTACAATGAGCAGTTCTTC. Protein sequence: CASRPATSGRAYNEQFF.

This clonotype was detected many times. The genes are TRBV7-2 and TRBJ1-6; the D is unclear. CDR3 length: 12 residues. The V gene lost 5 bases and the J gene lost 9 bases, with 8 bases spanning the gap. Germline loops: CDR1 SGHTA, CDR2 FQGNSA. CDR3 in DNA: TGTGCCAGCAGCCAGGCCCCTTCACCCCTCCACTTT. Amino acid sequence: CASSQAPSPLHF.

The CDR3 sequence is CASSLGGGREQYF. CDR3 nucleotides: TGTGCCAGCAGCTTAGGAGGCGGGCGAGAGCAGTACTTC. V usage is TRBV7-2 and J usage is TRBJ2-7; D is possibly TRBD2 (5 bases). Germline V gene data show CDR1 as SGHTA and CDR2 as FQGNSA. The CDR3 spans 13 residues. V was trimmed by 1 base and J by 7 bases, leaving 11 bases between them. Looking up the rest from reference TRBV7-2 and TRBJ2-7 gives the full variable domain: GAGVSQSPSNKVTEKGKDVELRCDPISGHTALYWYRQSLGQGLEFLIYFQGNSAPDKSGLPSDRFSAERTGGSVSTLTIQRTQQEDSAVYLCASSLGGGREQYFGPGTRLTVT.

This clonotype was detected only a few times. The chain joins TRBV14 to TRBJ2-1, with D possibly being TRBD1 (6 bases). V was shortened by 2 bases and J by 6 bases, with 14 bases between the two germline ends. This CDR3 comprises 15 residues. Germline V gives CDR1 SGHDN, CDR2 FVKESK. The CDR3 protein is CASSQLTGMANEQFF. For the CDR3, the DNA is TGTGCCAGCAGCCAATTAACAGGGATGGCCAATGAGCAGTTCTTC.